Listed below are T cell receptor beta chains from one sample, sequenced in a study of blood T cell repertoires in COVID-19. Clones were read by immunoSEQ multiplex PCR, and TCRdb kept only the in-frame ones, dropping some. The sample contains tens of thousands of clones, more than 85% of which appear only once. Sequenced input: peripheral blood. Receptor source: a man aged 65 to 85 with acute or convalescent COVID-19. CDR3s include the opening cysteine and the closing phenylalanine or tryptophan. D genes are given only for firm matches. The size field is filled for only some rows; it gives once, few, many or a size class.

TRBJ2-3	-	TRBV9	-	CASSVQGGDDTQYF	TGTGCCAGCAGCGTACAGGGGGGTGATGATACGCAGTATTTT
TRBJ2-1	-	TRBV6-1	-	CASSERGGHEQFF	TGTGCCAGCAGTGAACGCGGGGGCCATGAGCAGTTCTTC
TRBJ2-2	-	TRBV6-6	-	CASSYSSYSGELFF	TGTGCCAGCAGTTACTCGAGTTATTCCGGGGAGCTGTTTTTT
TRBJ2-7	few	TRBV6-2/TRBV6-3	-	CASSYLKTVPYEQYF	TGTGCCAGCAGTTACCTAAAGACAGTTCCCTACGAGCAGTACTTC
TRBJ1-1	-	TRBV18	-	CASDRGAYKFGQKNTEAFF	TGTGCCAGCGACCGGGGGGCTTATAAGTTTGGACAGAAGAACACTGAAGCTTTCTTT
TRBJ1-3	-	TRBV11-2	-	CASSQAGVYGPGNTIYF	TGTGCCAGCAGCCAAGCAGGGGTGTACGGACCTGGAAACACCATATATTTT
TRBJ2-5	-	TRBV2	TRBD1	CASSTGEETQYF	TGTGCCAGTTCGACAGGGGAAGAGACCCAGTACTTC
TRBJ1-2	-	TRBV29-1	-	CSVDLGGYGYTF	TGCAGCGTTGATCTAGGAGGCTATGGCTACACCTTC
TRBJ2-3	-	TRBV7-8	-	CASSLDHGSSGTDTQYF	TGTGCCAGCAGCTTAGACCACGGGAGCTCAGGGACAGATACGCAGTATTTT
TRBJ1-6	-	TRBV6-6	-	CASSLDNGYSPLHF	TGTGCCAGCAGTTTGGACAACGGTTATTCACCCCTCCACTTT
TRBJ2-1	few	TRBV29-1	-	CSVASGFTTYNEQFF	TGCAGCGTTGCGTCGGGGTTCACAACCTACAATGAGCAGTTCTTC
TRBJ2-7	-	TRBV21-1	-	CASSPPRSPHGEQYF	TGTGCCAGCAGCCCCCCGAGGTCTCCTCACGGCGAGCAGTACTTC
TRBJ2-1	-	TRBV11-2	-	CASSLGLYNEQFF	TGTGCCAGCAGCTTAGGACTTTACAATGAGCAGTTCTTC
TRBJ1-5	-	TRBV6-5	-	CASKETSSPYQPQHF	TGTGCCAGCAAAGAGACTTCCTCCCCGTATCAGCCCCAGCATTTT
TRBJ2-1	-	TRBV29-1	TRBD2	CSVESPSGRVF	TGCAGCGTTGAAAGCCCTAGCGGGAGAGTCTTC
TRBJ2-7	-	TRBV14	TRBD1	CASSHDRVGEQYF	TGTGCCAGCAGCCATGACAGGGTGGGAGAGCAGTACTTC
TRBJ1-2	-	TRBV9	TRBD1	CASSVAEGPGQGYGYTF	TGTGCCAGCAGCGTAGCTGAGGGTCCGGGACAGGGATATGGCTACACCTTC
TRBJ1-4	-	TRBV11-2	TRBD1	CASSKDRDEKLFF	TGTGCCAGCAGCAAAGACAGGGATGAAAAACTGTTTTTT
TRBJ2-7	-	TRBV5-1	TRBD1	CASSGTGAGFEQYF	TGCGCCAGCAGCGGGACAGGGGCAGGGTTCGAGCAGTACTTC
TRBJ1-1	-	TRBV2	-	CALAESTEAFF	TGTGCCTTAGCGGAGAGCACTGAAGCTTTCTTT
TRBJ2-7	once	TRBV5-4	-	CASSSGQDGYEQYF	TGTGCCAGCAGCTCGGGACAAGATGGCTACGAGCAGTACTTC
TRBJ2-7	-	TRBV19	TRBD2	CASSIQASGISYEQYF	TGTGCCAGTAGTATCCAGGCTAGCGGGATCTCCTACGAGCAGTACTTC
TRBJ1-3	-	TRBV7-2	TRBD1	CASSLGPTGTGNTIYF	TGTGCCAGCAGCTTGGGGCCGACAGGGACTGGAAACACCATATATTTT
TRBJ1-5	-	TRBV6-2/TRBV6-3	-	CASSYSSLVNQPQHF	TGTGCCAGCAGTTACTCGAGTCTGGTCAATCAGCCCCAGCATTTT
TRBJ2-1	-	TRBV4-1	-	CASSLDGGFEQFF	TGCGCCAGCAGCCTGGACGGAGGGTTCGAGCAGTTCTTC
TRBJ2-5	once	TRBV11-2	-	CASRPRRQGREQETQYF	TGTGCCAGCAGACCCCGCAGACAGGGGAGGGAACAGGAGACCCAGTACTTC
TRBJ1-4	-	TRBV28	-	CASRSGREEKLFF	TGTGCCAGCAGATCCGGGCGGGAAGAAAAACTGTTTTTT
TRBJ2-5	-	TRBV2	TRBD2	CASNPSGLAGEETQYF	TGTGCCAGCAACCCCTCGGGACTAGCGGGCGAAGAGACCCAGTACTTC
TRBJ2-3	-	TRBV29-1	-	CSVNPQTSGTQYF	TGCAGCGTTAACCCTCAGACATCTGGCACGCAGTATTTT